The T cell receptor beta chain described here comes from a study of cytomegalovirus exposure and HLA in healthy donors. Study outcomes and limitations: In a later analysis, across HLA loci, associated TCR counts were highest for DRB1, lowest for HLA-C. In vitro data verified three CMV-associated chains as specific for CMV antigens. A previous analysis found most TCR beta V segments productive roughly 87% or roughly 30% of the time.

For this clone: The antigen remains unidentified.

V lost 4 bases, J lost 4 bases, and 3 bases stayed unmatched. The CDR3 extends over 15 amino acids. The germline V gene encodes CDR1 SGHTA and CDR2 FQGTGA. PCR was performed using 60 Vbeta and 13 Jbeta primers. The data were produced by immunoSEQ multiplex PCR, yet TCRdb's version contains in-frame clones alone and is incomplete. This table holds roughly 120,000 clones, 65% to 90% found once. The sample was PBMCs. V and J are TRBV7-3 and TRBJ1-3, with 11 bases lining up with TRBD1. The source of this sequence is a male donor in good health and CMV-seropositive. CDR3 bases: TGTGCCAGCAGCTCCGGGACAGGGGGGGGAAACACCATATATTTT. It codes for CASSSGTGGGNTIYF.